The subject of this entry is one TCR beta chain. The sample is drawn from a study of blood T cell repertoires in COVID-19. As for the study in general: Sites in the United States, Italy and Spain provided acute and convalescent COVID-19 samples.

Germline loops: CDR1 SGHRS, CDR2 YFSETQ. This CDR3 has 13 residues. The V gene lost 5 bases and the J gene lost 2 bases, with 10 bases spanning the gap. Original processing methods: Amplification from reference gene primers served as the basis for estimated nucleated cell counts. TCRdb's table, derived via immunoSEQ multiplex PCR, lists solely in-frame clones and lacks some. V, J and clone size reflect that table, while D and trimming were determined from the DNA. This table has around 16,000 clones, about 90% appearing once. V is TRBV5-1 and J is TRBJ1-1; weak D call: TRBD1 (5 bases). The sequence came from a human donor in a cohort sampled during active COVID-19. Material for sequencing was peripheral blood. This chain's CDR3 is CASRLDSNTEAFF. The CDR3 DNA reads as TGCGCCAGCAGGTTAGACAGTAACACTGAAGCTTTCTTT.